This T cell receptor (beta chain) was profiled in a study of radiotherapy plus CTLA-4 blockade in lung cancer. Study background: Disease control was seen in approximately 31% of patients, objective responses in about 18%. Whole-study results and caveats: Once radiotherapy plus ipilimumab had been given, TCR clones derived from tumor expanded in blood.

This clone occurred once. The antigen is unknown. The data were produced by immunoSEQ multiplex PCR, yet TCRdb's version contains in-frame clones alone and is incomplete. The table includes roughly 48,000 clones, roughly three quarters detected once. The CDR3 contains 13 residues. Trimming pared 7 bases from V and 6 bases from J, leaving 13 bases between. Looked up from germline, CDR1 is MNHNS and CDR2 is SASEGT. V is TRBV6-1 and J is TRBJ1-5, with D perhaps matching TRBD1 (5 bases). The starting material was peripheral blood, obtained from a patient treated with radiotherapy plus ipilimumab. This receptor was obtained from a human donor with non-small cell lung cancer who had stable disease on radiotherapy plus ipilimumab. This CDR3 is CASKGPGGQPQHF. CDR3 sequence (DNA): TGTGCCAGCAAGGGCCCTGGGGGTCAGCCCCAGCATTTT.